What follows describes a single T cell receptor beta chain. The data belong to a study of blood T cells in healthy people across ages. CDR1 and CDR2 (germline): ENHRY, SYGVKD. This CDR3 has 15 amino acids. The V end lost 2 bases, the J end lost 1 base, and 11 bases lay between the germline ends. Whenever a sample was processed, at least 6 million PBMCs were isolated. Together with a sample-barcoded 5' primer, a J-beta primer mix was included in a second PCR lasting about 6 to 12 cycles. TCRdb itself ran the 5' RACE reads through MiXCR, one entry per CDR3 protein. Of roughly 860,000 distinct CDR3 sequences listed, 60% to 80% are singletons.

Sample: blood. The gene calls are TRBV10-3 and TRBJ1-1; D possibly corresponds to TRBD1 (6 bases). This receptor was taken from a man younger than 45 in good health. The CDR3 DNA sequence: TGTGCCATCAGTGAGCCAGCGGGGGCGAACACTGAAGCTTTCTTT. As protein: CAISEPAGANTEAFF.